Listed below are T cell receptor beta chains from one sample, sequenced in a study of PD-1 blockade in classical Hodgkin lymphoma. Here immunoSEQ multiplex PCR was the method, and the copy in TCRdb shows in-frame clones only, minus some. The table includes tens of thousands of clones, under 95% detected once. The source was peripheral blood mononuclear cells (PBMCs), collected before the fourth cycle of nivolumab. The receptors originated from a human donor with classical Hodgkin lymphoma. The CDR3 runs from the conserved cysteine through the conserved F or W. A D gene is named only where the DNA matches it firmly. The size field is filled for only some rows; it gives once, few, many or a size class.

v_call: TRBV6-5; j_call: TRBJ1-4; clone_size: NA; d_call: TRBD1; cdr3_aa: CATKGQGYEKLFF; cdr3_nt: TGTGCCACTAAGGGACAGGGGTATGAAAAACTGTTTTTT
v_call: TRBV7-6; j_call: TRBJ2-3; clone_size: once; d_call: NA; cdr3_aa: CASSLGAGVDTQYF; cdr3_nt: TGTGCCAGCAGCTTAGGCGCAGGGGTAGATACGCAGTATTTT
v_call: TRBV7-6; j_call: TRBJ2-3; clone_size: NA; d_call: NA; cdr3_aa: CASSPKGGGTDTQYF; cdr3_nt: TGTGCCAGCAGCCCCAAGGGCGGGGGCACAGATACGCAGTATTTT
v_call: TRBV10-3; j_call: TRBJ2-5; clone_size: once; d_call: NA; cdr3_aa: CAIRSEETQYF; cdr3_nt: TGTGCCATCAGGTCGGAAGAGACCCAGTACTTC
v_call: TRBV5-6; j_call: TRBJ2-2; clone_size: NA; d_call: NA; cdr3_aa: CASSLRHRYTGELFF; cdr3_nt: TGTGCCAGCAGCCTGCGCCACAGGTACACCGGGGAGCTGTTTTTT
v_call: TRBV7-8; j_call: TRBJ1-5; clone_size: NA; d_call: TRBD1; cdr3_aa: CASSRDRGEPQHF; cdr3_nt: TGTGCCAGCAGCAGGGACAGGGGCGAGCCCCAGCATTTT
v_call: TRBV4-1; j_call: TRBJ2-7; clone_size: once; d_call: NA; cdr3_aa: CASSQTDFYEQYF; cdr3_nt: TGCGCCAGCAGCCAAACAGATTTCTACGAGCAGTACTTC
v_call: TRBV19; j_call: TRBJ1-1; clone_size: NA; d_call: NA; cdr3_aa: CASMKNTEAFF; cdr3_nt: TGTGCCAGTATGAAGAACACTGAAGCTTTCTTT
v_call: TRBV6-6; j_call: TRBJ2-3; clone_size: NA; d_call: NA; cdr3_aa: CASSYKDTDTQYF; cdr3_nt: TGTGCCAGCAGTTACAAAGACACAGATACGCAGTATTTT
v_call: TRBV6-1; j_call: TRBJ1-6; clone_size: few; d_call: NA; cdr3_aa: CASDVSNSPLHF; cdr3_nt: TGTGCCAGCGACGTCTCAAATTCACCCCTCCACTTT
v_call: TRBV20-1; j_call: TRBJ2-5; clone_size: NA; d_call: NA; cdr3_aa: CSAHVQETQYF; cdr3_nt: TGCAGTGCCCACGTCCAAGAGACCCAGTACTTC
v_call: TRBV6-5; j_call: TRBJ2-1; clone_size: once; d_call: TRBD1; cdr3_aa: CASTGGFGLYNEQFF; cdr3_nt: TGTGCCAGTACAGGGGGCTTTGGGCTGTACAATGAGCAGTTCTTC
v_call: TRBV4-1; j_call: TRBJ1-1; clone_size: NA; d_call: NA; cdr3_aa: CASLGGMGTEAFF; cdr3_nt: TGCGCCAGCCTCGGAGGGATGGGCACTGAAGCTTTCTTT
v_call: TRBV7-8; j_call: TRBJ2-7; clone_size: once; d_call: NA; cdr3_aa: CASSLLTGARFEQYF; cdr3_nt: TGTGCCAGCAGCTTATTGACGGGGGCCCGTTTCGAGCAGTACTTC
v_call: TRBV6-4; j_call: TRBJ2-3; clone_size: NA; d_call: TRBD2; cdr3_aa: CASSEASGGDRTDTQYF; cdr3_nt: TGTGCCAGCAGTGAGGCTAGCGGGGGAGACCGCACAGATACGCAGTATTTT
v_call: TRBV2; j_call: TRBJ1-1; clone_size: NA; d_call: NA; cdr3_aa: CASSKQGGVTEAFF; cdr3_nt: TGTGCCAGTTCTAAACAGGGTGGGGTGACTGAAGCTTTCTTT
v_call: TRBV4-1; j_call: TRBJ1-1; clone_size: NA; d_call: NA; cdr3_aa: CASSQTRLGLNTEAFF; cdr3_nt: TGCGCCAGCAGCCAAACCCGATTAGGCTTGAACACTGAAGCTTTCTTT
v_call: TRBV11-2; j_call: TRBJ2-5; clone_size: NA; d_call: NA; cdr3_aa: CASSYVGEAMFTQYF; cdr3_nt: TGTGCCAGCAGCTATGTAGGGGAGGCTATGTTTACCCAGTACTTC
v_call: TRBV4-2; j_call: TRBJ2-1; clone_size: once; d_call: NA; cdr3_aa: CASSHMREQFF; cdr3_nt: TGTGCCAGCAGCCACATGAGAGAGCAGTTCTTC
v_call: TRBV7-9; j_call: TRBJ1-3; clone_size: NA; d_call: TRBD1; cdr3_aa: CASSLGQGAGNTIYF; cdr3_nt: TGTGCCAGCAGCTTAGGACAGGGGGCTGGAAACACCATATATTTT
v_call: TRBV2; j_call: TRBJ2-5; clone_size: NA; d_call: NA; cdr3_aa: CASSENAKETQYF; cdr3_nt: TGTGCCAGCAGTGAAAACGCAAAAGAGACCCAGTACTTC
v_call: TRBV7-9; j_call: TRBJ1-5; clone_size: NA; d_call: NA; cdr3_aa: CASSSRVGTQPQHF; cdr3_nt: TGTGCCAGCAGCTCCCGGGTCGGGACTCAGCCCCAGCATTTT
v_call: TRBV7-2; j_call: TRBJ1-6; clone_size: NA; d_call: NA; cdr3_aa: CASSSAINSPLHF; cdr3_nt: TGTGCCAGCAGCTCCGCAATTAATTCACCCCTCCACTTT
v_call: TRBV21-1; j_call: TRBJ1-4; clone_size: once; d_call: NA; cdr3_aa: CASSTRPDRGERTNEKLFF; cdr3_nt: TGTGCCAGCAGCACGCGACCGGACAGGGGGGAACGAACTAATGAAAAACTGTTTTTT
v_call: TRBV9; j_call: TRBJ2-3; clone_size: NA; d_call: NA; cdr3_aa: CASSVTGFMDTQYF; cdr3_nt: TGTGCCAGCAGCGTAACGGGGTTTATGGATACGCAGTATTTT
v_call: TRBV11-2; j_call: TRBJ1-1; clone_size: NA; d_call: TRBD1; cdr3_aa: CASSTGDGMNTEAFF; cdr3_nt: TGTGCCAGCAGTACAGGGGATGGGATGAACACTGAAGCTTTCTTT
v_call: TRBV30; j_call: TRBJ2-7; clone_size: NA; d_call: TRBD1; cdr3_aa: CAWSYGTGGSYEQYF; cdr3_nt: TGTGCCTGGAGTTATGGGACAGGGGGTTCCTACGAGCAGTACTTC
v_call: TRBV5-1; j_call: TRBJ2-6; clone_size: NA; d_call: NA; cdr3_aa: CASSYLTPSGANVLTF; cdr3_nt: TGCGCCAGCAGCTACCTGACCCCGTCTGGGGCCAACGTCCTGACTTTC
v_call: TRBV4-1; j_call: TRBJ1-1; clone_size: NA; d_call: TRBD1; cdr3_aa: CASSQVTDRAAEAFF; cdr3_nt: TGCGCCAGCAGCCAAGTCACGGACAGGGCCGCTGAAGCTTTCTTT
v_call: TRBV6-5; j_call: TRBJ1-1; clone_size: NA; d_call: NA; cdr3_aa: CASSYQGMNTEAFF; cdr3_nt: TGTGCCAGCAGTTATCAAGGGATGAACACTGAAGCTTTCTTT
v_call: TRBV19; j_call: TRBJ2-2; clone_size: NA; d_call: NA; cdr3_aa: CASTGGHTGELFF; cdr3_nt: TGTGCCAGTACCGGAGGTCACACCGGGGAGCTGTTTTTT
v_call: TRBV4-2; j_call: TRBJ1-1; clone_size: few; d_call: NA; cdr3_aa: CASRTAYEAFF; cdr3_nt: TGTGCCAGTCGGACTGCGTATGAAGCTTTCTTT
v_call: TRBV14; j_call: TRBJ2-2; clone_size: once; d_call: NA; cdr3_aa: CASSQEVRLNTGELFF; cdr3_nt: TGTGCCAGCAGCCAAGAGGTCAGACTGAACACCGGGGAGCTGTTTTTT
v_call: TRBV4-1; j_call: TRBJ1-2; clone_size: NA; d_call: NA; cdr3_aa: CASSQGVYGYTF; cdr3_nt: TGCGCCAGCAGCCAAGGGGTCTATGGCTACACCTTC
v_call: TRBV5-4; j_call: TRBJ2-6; clone_size: NA; d_call: NA; cdr3_aa: CASSIGPPGANVLTF; cdr3_nt: TGTGCCAGCAGCATCGGGCCTCCCGGGGCCAACGTCCTGACTTTC
v_call: TRBV7-6; j_call: TRBJ2-7; clone_size: NA; d_call: NA; cdr3_aa: CASSPGEPSSYEQYF; cdr3_nt: TGTGCCAGCAGCCCCGGGGAGCCAAGCTCCTACGAGCAGTACTTC
v_call: TRBV5-4; j_call: TRBJ1-1; clone_size: NA; d_call: NA; cdr3_aa: CASSSPLGIAGTEAFF; cdr3_nt: TGTGCCAGCAGCTCACCACTAGGAATCGCGGGCACTGAAGCTTTCTTT
v_call: TRBV14; j_call: TRBJ1-3; clone_size: NA; d_call: NA; cdr3_aa: CASSQERTFSGNTIYF; cdr3_nt: TGTGCCAGCAGCCAAGAAAGAACATTCTCTGGAAACACCATATATTTT
v_call: TRBV11-2; j_call: TRBJ1-5; clone_size: NA; d_call: NA; cdr3_aa: CASSQYNQPQHF; cdr3_nt: TGTGCCAGCAGTCAGTACAATCAGCCCCAGCATTTT